Detailed here is one T cell receptor (beta chain). The sample belongs to a study of blood T cell repertoires in COVID-19. Study as a whole: The analysed material was cDNA or gDNA that came from T cells, B-cell-depleted T cells, or PBMCs.

Sequencing was performed with immunoSEQ multiplex PCR; in TCRdb, only in-frame clones are kept and a portion is missing. The top ten hold around 14% of the sample, which has 160,000 or so clones, 78% seen once. What was sequenced was peripheral blood. This receptor was identified in a woman at least 80 years old with acute or convalescent COVID-19.

CDR3 in amino acids: CASRTAFNSNQPQHF. The CDR3, as DNA: TGTGCCAGCCGGACAGCCTTTAATAGCAATCAGCCCCAGCATTTT. The chain couples TRBV6-5 to TRBJ1-5, with D possibly being TRBD1 (6 bases). Trimming pared 8 bases from V and 0 bases from J, leaving 14 bases between. CDR3 length: 15 amino acids. Looked up from germline, CDR1 is MNHEY and CDR2 is SVGAGI.